The 30 T cell receptor beta chains below come from one sample, sequenced in a study of cytomegalovirus exposure and HLA in healthy donors listed by TCRdb under 2017. Libraries were made using the immunoSEQ multiplex PCR assay. In TCRdb, the immuneACCESS table is reduced to in-frame sequences with V and J assigned. These tables do not hold every clone; where another copy was compared, an unresolved V gene accounts for under half, and the others remain unexplained. The table for this sample lists about 160,000 clones; roughly nine tenths of them were counted only once. Around 5% of the sample is in the top ten clones. The sample consisted of PBMCs. The origin of the receptors is a young woman in good health and CMV-seronegative.

This chain links TRBV10-3 with TRBJ1-4, with D unclear. The V gene's germline CDR1 is ENHRY and CDR2 SYGVKD. CDR3 length equals 14 residues. With 2 bases removed from V and 2 bases from J, the gap between germline ends came to 6 bases. The chain's CDR3 is CAISEGRTNEKLFF. For the CDR3, the DNA is TGTGCCATCAGTGAGGGTAGGACTAATGAAAAACTGTTTTTT.

This clone appeared a single time. The chain is built from TRBV4-3 and TRBJ2-6; D uncertain. The CDR3 runs 16 residues. Germline CDR1 LGHNA, CDR2 YSLEER. Trimming removed 0 bases at V and 2 bases at J, with 8 bases between. CDR3 in amino acids: CASSQDAITGANVLTF. For the CDR3, the DNA is TGCGCCAGCAGCCAAGATGCTATAACTGGGGCCAACGTCCTGACTTTC.

This clone was seen a few times. The V gene is TRBV7-9, the J gene TRBJ2-5; D uncertain. The CDR3 has 11 amino acids. The germline gives CDR1 SEHNR, CDR2 FQNEAQ (reference sequence). Trimming cost V 4 bases and J 1 base, with 1 base left between them. Here the CDR3 reads CASSSQETQYF. As DNA, the CDR3 is TGTGCCAGCAGCTCCCAAGAGACCCAGTACTTC.

This chain uses TRBV27 with TRBJ2-1; 7 bases align to TRBD2. V gave up 0 bases and J gave up 5 bases; unmatched junction bases: 4. CDR3 size: 15 residues. Germline lookup yields CDR1 MNHEY and CDR2 SMNVEV (reference sequence). The DNA of the CDR3 is TGTGCCAGCAGTTTATCCGCGGGGGAACACAATGAGCAGTTCTTC. Translation: CASSLSAGEHNEQFF.

The chain couples TRBV6-1 to TRBJ1-2; the D gene is possibly TRBD1 (6 bases). Germline loops: CDR1 MNHNS, CDR2 SASEGT. The V end was cut by 2 bases, the J end by 4 bases, with 17 bases between. The CDR3 runs to 16 residues. For the CDR3, the DNA is TGTGCCAGCAGTGAAATTACCTGGACAGACAGCTATGGCTACACCTTC. It encodes CASSEITWTDSYGYTF.

In this sample, this clone is medium-sized. The CDR3 DNA reads as TGTGCCAGCAGCTTGACCGGAGGACAGGACCAAGAGACCCAGTACTTC. It codes for CASSLTGGQDQETQYF. V and J are TRBV5-4 and TRBJ2-5, with 7 nucleotides matching TRBD1. The CDR3 extends over 16 amino acids. Per the germline V gene, CDR1 is SGHNT and CDR2 is YYREEE (reference sequence). Germline trimming cut 1 base from V and 0 bases from J; bases unmatched to any gene: 6.

V and J are TRBV6-6 and TRBJ1-4; D remains ambiguous. This CDR3 is 12 amino acids long. V lost 4 bases and J 6 bases, leaving 6 bases between the germline ends. Germline CDR1 is MNHNY and CDR2 is SVGAGI (reference sequence). In DNA, the CDR3 is TGTGCCAGCAGTTTGGAAGATGAAAAACTGTTTTTT. Amino acid sequence: CASSLEDEKLFF.

The chain links TRBV27 to TRBJ1-5, with TRBD1 identical over 7 bases. Trimming took 5 bases from V and 0 from J; bases not matched to a gene: 10. CDR1 MNHEY and CDR2 SMNVEV come from the germline V gene (reference sequence). The CDR3 covers 17 residues. This CDR3 is CASSRSGQPYSNQPQHF. The CDR3 region has the DNA TGTGCCAGCAGTCGGTCGGGACAGCCTTATAGCAATCAGCCCCAGCATTTT.

This chain joins TRBV4-2 and TRBJ1-2; D is possibly TRBD1 (5 bases). The CDR3 has 12 amino acids. CDR1 is LGHNA and CDR2 is YNFKEQ in the germline V gene. V gave up 3 bases and J gave up 3 bases, with 5 bases separating them. The CDR3 DNA sequence: TGTGCCAGCAGCCAGGGGGACTATGGCTACACCTTC. Residues: CASSQGDYGYTF.

This clone was seen just once. This sequence joins TRBV6-5 and TRBJ2-7, with a possible D match to TRBD1 (5 bases). CDR1 and CDR2 (germline): MNHEY, SVGAGI. V dropped 0 bases and J dropped 3 bases, with 12 bases sitting between them. The length of the CDR3 is 15 residues. The CDR3 here is CASSYSRASNYEQYF. The CDR3 nucleotides are TGTGCCAGCAGTTACTCCAGGGCATCAAACTACGAGCAGTACTTC.

The V and J genes are TRBV29-1 and TRBJ2-4; the D gene is possibly TRBD2 (5 bases). There are 11 residues in the CDR3. Trimming shortened V by 1 base and J by 12 bases, and 10 bases separated the two germline ends. In germline, CDR1 is SQVTM, CDR2 ANQGSEA. The CDR3 loop reads CSVEGERRQYF. Written as DNA, the CDR3 is TGCAGCGTTGAAGGGGAGCGTCGTCAGTACTTC.

The chain employs TRBV6-6 and TRBJ1-1; 7 bases are shared with TRBD1. From germline, CDR1 is MNHNY and CDR2 SVGAGI (reference sequence). After removal of 0 bases from V and 5 bases from J, the junction contained 3 bases not matched to a gene. The CDR3 extends over 14 amino acids. CDR3 sequence: CASSYSDRRTEAFF. The CDR3 DNA reads as TGTGCCAGCAGTTACTCGGACAGGAGGACTGAAGCTTTCTTT.

CDR3 loop: CASSPNLAQGEFYGYTF. CDR3 bases: TGTGCCAGCAGCCCGAACCTGGCCCAGGGGGAGTTTTATGGCTACACCTTC. The V call is TRBV27, the J call TRBJ1-2; 7 bases are a match to TRBD1. The V gene's germline CDR1 is MNHEY and CDR2 SMNVEV (reference sequence). The ends lost 6 bases at V and 5 bases at J; junction bases unmatched: 18. The CDR3 spans 17 residues.

The V gene is TRBV28, the J gene TRBJ2-5; the D gene could be TRBD1 or TRBD2 (6 bases each). V shed 4 bases and J shed 5 bases, with 17 bases lying between them. CDR3 length equals 15 residues. The germline V gene has CDR1 MDHEN and CDR2 SYDVKM. CDR3 loop: CASSSPYEGGETQYF. As DNA, the CDR3 is TGTGCCAGCAGTTCACCCTATGAAGGGGGGGAGACCCAGTACTTC.

The V and J genes are TRBV6-1 and TRBJ2-3; D possibly corresponds to TRBD2 (6 bases). The germline V and J ends were trimmed by 2 bases and 8 bases, with 14 bases remaining between them. The CDR3 loop spans 14 amino acids. Germline V lookup: CDR1 MNHNS, CDR2 SASEGT. The CDR3 loop reads CASSESRLVGTQYF. The CDR3, as DNA: TGTGCCAGCAGTGAATCAAGACTAGTGGGTACGCAGTATTTT.

This chain joins TRBV7-2 and TRBJ1-2; TRBD1 matches at 11 bases. Germline-derived CDR1 and CDR2 are SGHTA and FQGNSA. V lost 4 bases and J lost 4; bases outside the gene matches: 2. CDR3 size: 14 residues. DNA of the CDR3: TGTGCCAGCAGCTCCGGACAGGGGGCCTATGGCTACACCTTC. Residues: CASSSGQGAYGYTF.

This clone has just one count. The chain has TRBV11-2 and TRBJ2-3; no firm D call. The CDR3 contains 14 residues. Deletions cut 6 bases from V and 1 base from J, with 11 bases between. CDR1 is SGHAT and CDR2 is FQNNGV in the germline V gene. The CDR3 coding sequence is TGTGCCAGCAGAGTAGGTGATGGCACAGATACGCAGTATTTT. This encodes CASRVGDGTDTQYF.

The rearrangement joins TRBV27 to TRBJ1-6; 8 bases fit TRBD1. The CDR3 consists of 14 residues. CDR1 and CDR2 (germline): MNHEY, SMNVEV (reference sequence). Trimming cost V 3 bases and J 7 bases; bases outside gene matches: 2. Here the CDR3 DNA reads TGTGCCAGCAGTTTCCGGACAGGGAATTCACCCCTCCACTTT. As protein: CASSFRTGNSPLHF.

This clone was found once. The rearrangement uses TRBV7-9 and TRBJ2-7; the match to TRBD2 covers 7 bases. Germline values: CDR1 SEHNR, CDR2 FQNEAQ (reference sequence). V was pared by 3 bases and J by 2 bases, with 7 bases of the junction left unmatched. The CDR3 covers 15 residues. The CDR3: CASSFYPSGPYEQYF. As DNA, the CDR3 is TGTGCCAGCAGCTTCTATCCTAGCGGCCCCTACGAGCAGTACTTC. Based on the CDR3 plus reference TRBV7-9 and TRBJ2-7, the full variable domain is DTGVSQNPRHKITKRGQNVTFRCDPISEHNRLYWYRQTLGQGPEFLTYFQNEAQLEKSRLLSDRFSAERPKGSFSTLEIQRTEQGDSAMYLCASSFYPSGPYEQYFGPGTRLTVT.

V gene TRBV9 combines with J gene TRBJ2-2; possible D gene TRBD2, 5 bases. Germline V gene sequence: CDR1 SGDLS, CDR2 YYNGEE. The CDR3 totals 15 residues. Trimming removed 3 bases from V and 0 bases from J, with 9 bases in between. CDR3 in DNA: TGTGCCAGCAGCGCCTCCGGGGCGAACACCGGGGAGCTGTTTTTT. This translates into CASSASGANTGELFF.

This rearrangement joins TRBV28 to TRBJ1-4; D remains ambiguous. V shed 10 bases and J shed 0 bases, with 6 bases lying between them. Germline V gives CDR1 MDHEN, CDR2 SYDVKM. The CDR3 runs 12 residues. CDR3 DNA sequence: TGTGCCACCCGTACAACTAATGAAAAACTGTTTTTT. Translating gives CATRTTNEKLFF. Full variable domain (missing parts from reference TRBV28 and TRBJ1-4): DVKVTQSSRYLVKRTGEKVFLECVQDMDHENMFWYRQDPGLGLRLIYFSYDVKMKEKGDIPEGYSVSREKKERFSLILESASTNQTSMYLCATRTTNEKLFFGSGTQLSVL.

V is TRBV4-1 and J is TRBJ2-7; TRBD1 might be the D (8 bases). The CDR3 covers 16 residues. V lost 4 bases to trimming and J lost 7 bases, with 23 bases between them. Germline V gene data show CDR1 as MGHRA and CDR2 as YSYEKL. The CDR3 sequence: CASSRRAQGGSLEQYF. In nucleotides, the CDR3 is TGCGCCAGCAGCCGCAGGGCACAGGGGGGGTCCTTGGAGCAGTACTTC.

The chain recombines TRBV5-4 with TRBJ2-1; possible D gene TRBD2, 5 bases. CDR3 length: 17 amino acids. Per germline, CDR1 SGHNT and CDR2 YYREEE (reference sequence). V dropped 0 bases and J dropped 0 bases, with 13 bases sitting between them. The CDR3 sequence: CASSLASGKSSYNEQFF. CDR3 nucleotide sequence: TGTGCCAGCAGCTTGGCCAGCGGAAAAAGCTCCTACAATGAGCAGTTCTTC. Looking up the rest from reference TRBV5-4 and TRBJ2-1 gives the full variable domain: ETGVTQSPTHLIKTRGQQVTLRCSSQSGHNTVSWYQQALGQGPQFIFQYYREEENGRGNFPPRFSGLQFPNYSSELNVNALELDDSALYLCASSLASGKSSYNEQFFGPGTRLTVL.

V and J are TRBV7-2 and TRBJ1-4; 8 nucleotides align to TRBD1. The germline V gene has CDR1 SGHTA and CDR2 FQGNSA. J lost 4 bases, V lost 0 bases, and 7 bases had no gene match. This CDR3 is built from 17 residues. The CDR3 spells CASSLAPGQGGNEKLFF. Written as DNA, the CDR3 is TGTGCCAGCAGCTTAGCCCCCGGACAGGGCGGTAATGAAAAACTGTTTTTT.

The genes are TRBV6-5 and TRBJ2-5; D uncertain. The CDR3 has 13 residues. Germline V lookup: CDR1 MNHEY, CDR2 SVGAGI. Deletions cut 5 bases from V and 5 bases from J, with 12 bases between. The DNA of the CDR3 is TGTGCCAGCAGTGCCCGGTTAGACGAGACCCAGTACTTC. Protein product: CASSARLDETQYF.

The chain combines TRBV5-4 with TRBJ1-1; D is unresolved. The V end was cut by 1 base, the J end by 1 base, with 8 bases between. CDR1 is SGHNT, CDR2 YYREEE, per germline (reference sequence). The CDR3 is made up of 14 amino acids. CDR3 region: CASSLFAGNTEAFF. The CDR3, as DNA: TGTGCCAGCAGCTTGTTCGCAGGGAACACTGAAGCTTTCTTT.

The genes are TRBV27 and TRBJ2-7; D is perhaps TRBD1 or TRBD2 (6 bases each). V lost 5 bases and J lost 2, with 16 bases in between. In germline, CDR1 is MNHEY, CDR2 SMNVEV (reference sequence). There are 15 residues in the CDR3. CDR3 sequence: CASSKQGGGAYEQYF. The CDR3 coding sequence is TGTGCCAGCAGTAAACAGGGTGGAGGGGCCTACGAGCAGTACTTC.

This clone was seen only once. The genes are TRBV2 and TRBJ2-1, with TRBD2 matching over 10 bases. Germline V gene data show CDR1 as SNHLY and CDR2 as FYNNEI. This CDR3 comprises 15 residues. Trimming took 8 bases from V and 7 from J; bases not matched to a gene: 11. The CDR3 DNA reads TGTGCCAGCTCTCGAATAGCGGGAGGTATGAATGAGCAGTTCTTC. Translated, it gives CASSRIAGGMNEQFF.

The chain links TRBV27 to TRBJ1-2, with 8 bases aligning to TRBD1. Germline V gives CDR1 MNHEY, CDR2 SMNVEV (reference sequence). The CDR3 is 19 amino acids. The V and J ends lost 6 bases and 6 bases, in that order; junction bases with no gene match: 24. The CDR3 nucleotides are TGTGCCAGCAGACCCCTCCCGGGTGGAGTACAGGGGGTAATGGATGGCTACACCTTC. It translates to CASRPLPGGVQGVMDGYTF.

With regard to this clone: A read error is possible here, since a much larger clone lies one base away. The CDR3 spells CASSGNYGYTF. The CDR3 coding sequence is TGTGCCAGCAGCGGAAACTATGGCTACACCTTC. This chain uses TRBV7-9 with TRBJ1-2; the D is unclear. The germline V gene has CDR1 SEHNR and CDR2 FQNEAQ (reference sequence). V lost 5 bases to trimming and J lost 2 bases, with 3 bases between them. This CDR3 has 11 amino acids.